This note documents a single T cell receptor (beta chain) sequence. In its sample, this clonotype was seen many times. No cognate antigen has been identified for it. Base qualities are not recorded, but no much larger clone differs from it by a single base. This sample was included in a study of T cells after yellow fever vaccination (dated by TCRdb to about 2019). About the investigation overall: The SMART-Seq v4 Ultra Low Input RNA kit was used to prepare libraries from fractions with low cell numbers. Blood was drawn at multiple timepoints before and after primary and secondary immunization, with bulk PBMC replicates and cell subsets isolated. To follow T-cell clones before and after primary and booster YFV17D yellow fever vaccination, bulk TCR alpha and beta repertoires were sequenced over time. Two healthy male donors made up the cohort, one aged 18 to 29 years and the other aged 30 to 39 years.

Instrument used: Illumina NovaSeq 6000. TCR cDNA was synthesized by 5'RACE template switching, through which a universal primer site and unique molecular identifiers were introduced. Priming for cDNA synthesis came from both the TCR alpha and TCR beta constant segments. Library amplification used two PCR steps, and the second PCR step added sample barcodes and sequencing adapters. Sequencing of the libraries was done on either Illumina HiSeq 2500 (2x100 bp) or NovaSeq (2x150 bp). The authors' analysis ran thus. MIGEC handled demultiplexing of reads and collapsing into UMI consensus sequences, while MiXCR performed V(D)J alignment. Clonotypes responding to the vaccine were identified with edgeR on replicate PBMC samples, with the criteria of FDR below 0.01 and a log2 fold change above 5 up to day 15. Each bulk clonotype received a CD4 or CD8 identity based on whether the sequenced CD4 or CD8 repertoire contained that clonotype at higher abundance. TCRdb trimmed public reads at Q25 via fastp, called clones via MiXCR and kept in-frame beta chains. CDR3 protein duplicates are merged, each entry listing the most common genes and DNA. V and J calls and clone size were set by TCRdb, not the authors. The sample contains more than 200,000 distinct CDR3 sequences, roughly 3.7% of them found a single time. In total, the top ten clones hold around 19% of the sample.

Broader findings and caveats from the paper: Only a couple of donors were included in the study, so the extent to which the findings can be generalized is limited. A small fraction of clonotypes appeared in both the CD4 and CD8 compartments, likely as a result of convergent recombination. Compared with the primary T-cell response, the secondary T-cell response was faster but weaker, reaching its peak on day 5 rather than on day 15. Because abundant contaminating clonotypes from the bulk population could be contained in FACS-sorted repertoires, computational filtering was required. After the booster, most clones that had expanded after primary vaccination were detected again (around 97% of CD4 and over 75% of CD8), suggesting broad maintenance of memory.

CDR1 and CDR2, looked up from the germline V gene (reference sequence), are DFQATT and SNEGSKA. The V and J ends are trimmed by 5 bases and 0 bases, leaving 14 bases between them. The CDR3 numbers 16 residues from cysteine through phenylalanine. Only the CDR3 DNA is retained, 48 bases long and in frame from the first base. This specimen's treatment or condition label, per the study, means: live attenuated yellow fever vaccine strain. At every blood-draw timepoint, two biological replicates of bulk PBMCs were collected. A standard Ficoll-Paque protocol was used to isolate PBMCs from peripheral blood. TriZol was used to extract RNA from bulk PBMCs, CD4 and CD8 fractions, and dextramer-positive and dextramer-negative fractions.

The TCR sequence derives from a man younger than 35 who received the YFV17D yellow fever vaccine. The specimen was PBMCs, collected 15 days after the yellow fever booster vaccination. This chain joins TRBV20-1 to TRBJ2-6; TRBD2 might be the D gene, on 6 matching bases. The bases read TGCAGTGCTGGCACTAGCCGCAGCTCTGGGGCCAACGTCCTGACTTTC. This sequence encodes CSAGTSRSSGANVLTF.